This T cell receptor (beta chain) was identified during a study of T cell responses to AZD1222 COVID-19 vaccine. Whole-study findings and limits: The number of AZD1222 recipients seropositive at baseline was only five or six.

Profiling relied on immunoSEQ multiplex PCR, and the TCRdb table lists in-frame clones only, not all of them. Of 120,000 to 150,000 clones listed, approximately 89% are singletons. For this clone: Its antigen is undetermined.

The sequence was collected from an adult in good health. Material: peripheral blood, obtained on day 0 of AZD1222 vaccination.

This chain's CDR3 is CASSASQGVGLGDTQYF. In nucleotides, the CDR3 is TGTGCCAGCAGCGCCTCACAGGGAGTCGGTTTGGGAGATACGCAGTATTTT. The rearrangement joins TRBV5-4 to TRBJ2-3; the D gene is possibly TRBD1 (6 bases). Germline V gene data show CDR1 as SGHNT and CDR2 as YYREEE (reference sequence). V shed 4 bases and J shed 5 bases, with 23 bases lying between them. CDR3 length: 17 amino acids.